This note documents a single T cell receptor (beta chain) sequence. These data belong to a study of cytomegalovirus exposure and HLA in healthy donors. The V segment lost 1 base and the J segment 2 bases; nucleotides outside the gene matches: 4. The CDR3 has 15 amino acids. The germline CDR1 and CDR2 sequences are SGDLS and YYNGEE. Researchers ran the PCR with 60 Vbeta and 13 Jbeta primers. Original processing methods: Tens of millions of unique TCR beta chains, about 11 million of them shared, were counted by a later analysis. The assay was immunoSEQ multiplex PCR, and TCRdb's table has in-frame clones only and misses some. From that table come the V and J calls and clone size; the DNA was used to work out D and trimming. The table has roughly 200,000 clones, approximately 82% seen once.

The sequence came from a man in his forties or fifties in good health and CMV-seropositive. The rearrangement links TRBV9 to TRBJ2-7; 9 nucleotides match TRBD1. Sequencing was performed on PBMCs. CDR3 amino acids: CASSVNGDRAYEQYF. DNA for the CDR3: TGTGCCAGCAGCGTAAACGGGGACAGGGCCTACGAGCAGTACTTC.